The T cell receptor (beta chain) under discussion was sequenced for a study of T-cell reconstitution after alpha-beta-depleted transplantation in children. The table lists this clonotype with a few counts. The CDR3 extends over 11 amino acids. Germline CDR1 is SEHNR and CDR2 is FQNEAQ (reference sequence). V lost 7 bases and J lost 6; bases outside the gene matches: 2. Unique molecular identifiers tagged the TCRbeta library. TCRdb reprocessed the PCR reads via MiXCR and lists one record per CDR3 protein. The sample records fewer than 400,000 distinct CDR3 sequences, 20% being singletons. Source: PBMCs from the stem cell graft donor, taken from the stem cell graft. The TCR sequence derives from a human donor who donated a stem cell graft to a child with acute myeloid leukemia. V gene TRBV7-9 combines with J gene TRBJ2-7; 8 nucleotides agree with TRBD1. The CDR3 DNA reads TGTGCCAGCACAGGGGGCGGCGAGCAGTACTTC. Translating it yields CASTGGGEQYF.